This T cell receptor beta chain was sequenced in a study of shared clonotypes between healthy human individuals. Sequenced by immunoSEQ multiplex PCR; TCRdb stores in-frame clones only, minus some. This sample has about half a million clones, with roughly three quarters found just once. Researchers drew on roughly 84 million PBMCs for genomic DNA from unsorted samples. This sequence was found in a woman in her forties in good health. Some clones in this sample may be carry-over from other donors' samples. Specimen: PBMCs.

CDR3 loop: CASSESRLAGVTYEQYF. The CDR3 bases are TGCGCCAGCAGTGAGTCTAGATTAGCGGGAGTAACCTACGAGCAGTACTTC. This chain joins TRBV10-2 and TRBJ2-7, with 9 bases fitting TRBD2. Germline V gives CDR1 WSHSY, CDR2 SAAADI. The CDR3 covers 17 residues. The ends lost 0 bases at V and 2 bases at J; junction bases unmatched: 8.